A selection of T cell receptor beta chains follows, all from one sample in a study of blood T cell repertoires in COVID-19. The assay was immunoSEQ multiplex PCR, and TCRdb's table has in-frame clones only and misses some. The repertoire has around 110,000 clones, 76% of them found once; the top ten carry 5% to 7.5%. Input material: peripheral blood. The receptor set was obtained from a man older than 75 with COVID-19, enrolled during active disease. CDR3s include the opening cysteine and the closing phenylalanine or tryptophan. The order of the fields is clone size, D gene, J gene, V gene, CDR3 DNA, CDR3 protein. A D gene is named only where the DNA matches it firmly. Some rows have no size entry. The others give once, few or many, or a class for an expanded clone.

- TRBD2 TRBJ2-3 TRBV5-1 TGCGCCAGCAGCCCGGGACTAGGAAGCACAGATACGCAGTATTTT CASSPGLGSTDTQYF
few TRBD1 TRBJ2-7 TRBV7-9 TGTGCCAGCAGCTTATCTTCCGAGGACAGGGACTACGAGCAGTACTTC CASSLSSEDRDYEQYF
- TRBD1 TRBJ2-1 TRBV15 TGTGCCACCAGCGGGAGGCTCGGGACAGGCTACAATGAGCAGTTCTTC CATSGRLGTGYNEQFF
- TRBD1 TRBJ2-2 TRBV7-3 TGTGCCAGCAGGGCCCCGGGGACAGGGACCACCGGGGAGCTGTTTTTT CASRAPGTGTTGELFF
- TRBD2 TRBJ2-1 TRBV7-9 TGTGCCAGCAGCTTACAAACAGCGGGAGCATCCTACAATGAGCAGTTCTTC CASSLQTAGASYNEQFF
- - TRBJ2-3 TRBV3-1/TRBV3-2 TGTGCCAGCAGCCAAGATATAGGACAGCAAAGTTCTAGCACAGATACGCAGTATTTT CASSQDIGQQSSSTDTQYF
- TRBD2 TRBJ2-7 TRBV6-2/TRBV6-3 TGTGCCAGCAGTTACGATGGGACTAGCAGCTACGAGCAGTACTTC CASSYDGTSSYEQYF
- TRBD1 TRBJ2-1 TRBV23-1 TGCGCCAGCACTCCCAGGGGGACAGGGCTACCGAGCTCCTACAATGAGCAGTTCTTC CASTPRGTGLPSSYNEQFF
- TRBD2 TRBJ2-1 TRBV9 TGTGCCAGCAGCGTAGGAATAGCGGGAAATGATTACTTCTTC CASSVGIAGNDYFF
- TRBD1 TRBJ1-2 TRBV3-1/TRBV3-2 TGTGCCAGCAGCTGGACCGGGACAGGGGATGGCTACACCTTC CASSWTGTGDGYTF
- - TRBJ2-5 TRBV28 TGTGCCAGCAGCCCCACTAGTTACCAAGAGACCCAGTACTTC CASSPTSYQETQYF
- TRBD2 TRBJ2-5 TRBV5-1 TGCGCCAGCAGCCTAGGACTAGCGGAGACCCAGTACTTC CASSLGLAETQYF
- TRBD2 TRBJ2-3 TRBV7-9 TGTGCCAGCAGCTTAGTAGCGGGAAGAGCAGATACGCAGTATTTT CASSLVAGRADTQYF
once TRBD2 TRBJ2-5 TRBV28 TGTGCCAGCAGTTCCCCGTTGGGGGGGGGAGAGACCCAGTACTTC CASSSPLGGGETQYF
- TRBD1 TRBJ2-7 TRBV28 TGTGCCAGCAGTTTATTCGGGACAGGGAGCTCCTACGAGCAGTACTTC CASSLFGTGSSYEQYF
- TRBD1 TRBJ1-2 TRBV6-6 TGTGCCAGCAGGGGGGCCAGGGGGCTTGCTGGCTACACCTTC CASRGARGLAGYTF
- TRBD1 TRBJ1-1 TRBV6-5 TGTGCCAGCAGGTGGAGTGACAGGGGTAATTATGAAGCTTTCTTT CASRWSDRGNYEAFF
- - TRBJ2-7 TRBV29-1 TGCAGCGTTGAAGAAAGGAACCGGGGCGAGCAGTACTTC CSVEERNRGEQYF
- TRBD1 TRBJ2-5 TRBV11-3 TGTGCCAGCAGCTCCCGGACAGGGGGCCAAGAGACCCAGTACTTC CASSSRTGGQETQYF
- - TRBJ1-6 TRBV5-5 TGTGCCAGCAGCCCAGGGACTTTCAATTCACCCCTCCACTTT CASSPGTFNSPLHF
- - TRBJ1-1 TRBV7-8 TGTGCCAGCAGCCCCGGATCACTATCCCGGACTAGGGCTTTCTTT CASSPGSLSRTRAFF
- - TRBJ2-6 TRBV14 TGTGCCAGCAGCCAAGGAGGGTTTGGGGCCAACGTCCTGACTTTC CASSQGGFGANVLTF
few TRBD1 TRBJ1-1 TRBV5-1 TGCGCCAGCAGCTTGGGTAGGACAGGGAACACTGAAGCTTTCTTT CASSLGRTGNTEAFF
- - TRBJ2-7 TRBV7-9 TGTGCCAGCAGCCCGGGGGTTGTATACGAGCAGTACTTC CASSPGVVYEQYF
- - TRBJ1-1 TRBV3-1/TRBV3-2 TGTGCCAGCAGCCAAGGTGGGGCCTCTCTCCCTTTCTTT CASSQGGASLPFF